These 14 T cell receptor beta chains were sequenced from one sample in a study of CD8+ T cells in alopecia areata. Regarding treatment: oral pan-JAK inhibitor, 5-10 mg twice daily. Reverse transcription of extracted RNA yielded cDNA, which provided the sequencing template. Measured with immunoSEQ multiplex PCR; TCRdb has only the in-frame clones, and not every one. The data hold approximately 150,000 clones, with less than 80% observed a single time. The sample was CD4+ T cells sorted from blood, taken at week 24, from a patient treated with tofacitinib. Source of these receptors: a human donor with alopecia areata.

The rearrangement links TRBV2 to TRBJ2-3, with 9 bases fitting TRBD2. Germline values: CDR1 SNHLY, CDR2 FYNNEI. J gave up 4 bases and V 9 bases, and 2 bases lay outside the gene matches. The CDR3 has 12 amino acids. The CDR3 reads CASSGGADTQYF. CDR3 sequence (DNA): TGTGCCAGTAGCGGGGGAGCAGATACGCAGTATTTT.

The chain carries TRBV30 and TRBJ1-2, with D unclear. The germline V gene has CDR1 GTSNPN and CDR2 SVGIG (reference sequence). CDR3 length: 13 amino acids. Trimming left V 4 bases short and J 0 bases short, with 9 bases between. This CDR3 reads CAWTLVPNYGYTF. In DNA form, the CDR3 reads TGTGCCTGGACCCTAGTACCTAACTATGGCTACACCTTC.

V and J are TRBV7-9 and TRBJ1-6; unclear D gene. With 3 bases removed from V and 4 bases from J, the gap between germline ends came to 7 bases. This CDR3 spans 14 amino acids. Germline V lookup: CDR1 SEHNR, CDR2 FQNEAQ (reference sequence). The CDR3, as DNA: TGTGCCAGCAGCTTGGGAGAGTATAATTCACCCCTCCACTTT. Translated: CASSLGEYNSPLHF.

This chain uses TRBV7-9 with TRBJ1-6; D is ambiguous. V lost 3 bases to trimming and J lost 7 bases, with 10 bases between them. The CDR3 runs 14 residues. Germline lookup yields CDR1 SEHNR and CDR2 FQNEAQ (reference sequence). CDR3 amino acids: CASSLTPTNSPLHF. The CDR3 DNA reads as TGTGCCAGCAGCTTGACCCCGACAAATTCACCCCTCCACTTT.

In this sample, this clone turned up a few times. The rearrangement joins TRBV30 to TRBJ1-5, with a tentative D call TRBD1 (5 bases). V was clipped by 2 bases and J by 2 bases, with 7 bases between them. This CDR3 comprises 13 residues. Per the germline V gene, CDR1 is GTSNPN and CDR2 is SVGIG (reference sequence). The CDR3 loop reads CAWSQGGNQPQHF. For the CDR3, the DNA is TGTGCCTGGAGTCAGGGCGGCAATCAGCCCCAGCATTTT.

The chain combines TRBV19 with TRBJ1-2; D call uncertain. V lost 10 bases, J lost 6 bases, and 15 bases lay in between. Germline V gene lookup returns CDR1 LNHDA and CDR2 SQIVND (reference sequence). The CDR3 runs to 12 residues. CDR3 nucleotide sequence: TGTGCCACTCTCTCCAGACCCAATGGCTACACCTTC. This translates into CATLSRPNGYTF.

The chain joins TRBV4-2 to TRBJ2-2; 8 bases agree with TRBD2. Per the germline V gene, CDR1 is LGHNA and CDR2 is YNFKEQ. Trimming cost V 0 bases and J 5 bases; bases outside gene matches: 2. This CDR3 is built from 15 residues. CDR3 in amino acids: CASSQEGGGTGELFF. Written as DNA, the CDR3 is TGTGCCAGCAGCCAAGAAGGCGGGGGGACCGGGGAGCTGTTTTTT.

Turning to this clone: This CDR3 is also generated by other DNA sequences in the sample. The chain employs TRBV7-9 and TRBJ2-3; D remains ambiguous. With 3 bases removed from V and 0 bases from J, the gap between germline ends came to 1 base. The CDR3 extends over 12 amino acids. Per germline, CDR1 SEHNR and CDR2 FQNEAQ (reference sequence). DNA for the CDR3: TGTGCCAGCAGCTTCAGCACAGATACGCAGTATTTT. It codes for CASSFSTDTQYF.

This clone came up once. The CDR3 sequence: CAWSGASGQPQHF. CDR3 nucleotides: TGTGCCTGGAGCGGGGCCTCGGGGCAGCCCCAGCATTTT. This chain connects TRBV30 to TRBJ1-5, with D maybe TRBD1 (5 bases). The CDR3 extends over 13 amino acids. V lost 3 bases, J lost 7 bases, and 13 bases lay in between. Germline lookup yields CDR1 GTSNPN and CDR2 SVGIG (reference sequence).

V and J are TRBV27 and TRBJ2-3; D call uncertain. Trimming left V 5 bases short and J 7 bases short, with 22 bases between. This CDR3 contains 16 residues. Germline CDR1 and CDR2: MNHEY and SMNVEV (reference sequence). DNA of the CDR3: TGTGCCAGCAGTCAAAAAGGGTCGGACCCATTTAATACGCAGTATTTT. Its translation: CASSQKGSDPFNTQYF.

The chain carries TRBV30 and TRBJ2-1; the D gene is possibly TRBD1 (6 bases). The CDR3 sequence is 15 residues long. Germline V gene lookup returns CDR1 GTSNPN and CDR2 SVGIG (reference sequence). Trimming shortened V by 1 base and J by 5 bases, and 15 bases separated the two germline ends. CDR3 amino acids: CAWSGGRDRNNEQFF. The CDR3 DNA follows: TGTGCCTGGAGTGGGGGAAGAGACAGGAACAATGAGCAGTTCTTC.

The chain employs TRBV27 and TRBJ2-5; 9 bases agree with TRBD1. After removal of 4 bases from V and 5 bases from J, the junction contained 5 bases not matched to a gene. The length of the CDR3 is 14 residues. Germline V gene sequence: CDR1 MNHEY, CDR2 SMNVEV (reference sequence). This chain's CDR3 is CASSSDRGWETQYF. The CDR3 region has the DNA TGTGCCAGCAGTTCGGACAGGGGTTGGGAGACCCAGTACTTC.

This clone showed up just a few times. The chain recombines TRBV4-2 with TRBJ2-1; 10 bases match TRBD1. Germline V CDR1 and CDR2: LGHNA, YNFKEQ. With 4 bases clipped from V and 5 bases from J, the junction kept 2 bases outside the gene matches. This CDR3 has 14 amino acids. CDR3 residues: CASSRGTGDNEQFF. Written as DNA, the CDR3 is TGTGCCAGCAGCCGGGGGACAGGGGACAATGAGCAGTTCTTC.

The sample holds one count of this clone. The chain carries TRBV6-1 and TRBJ2-3; 9 bases line up with TRBD1. J gave up 2 bases and V 2 bases, and 5 bases lay outside the gene matches. Germline V lookup: CDR1 MNHNS, CDR2 SASEGT. CDR3 length equals 16 residues. For the CDR3, the DNA is TGTGCCAGCAGTGAACCCGGGACAGGGCCCACAGATACGCAGTATTTT. Translating it yields CASSEPGTGPTDTQYF.